This T cell receptor (beta chain) was sequenced in a study of CD8 T cells in ankylosing spondylitis. TCRdb re-called the 5' RACE reads through MiXCR, storing one row per CDR3 protein. Here the sample spans 250,000 to 350,000 distinct CDR3 sequences, less than 25% being singletons. About this clonotype: Antigen: not known.

There are 15 residues in the CDR3. J was trimmed by 0 bases and V by 3 bases; bases with no gene match: 4. Looked up from germline, CDR1 is SGHRS and CDR2 is YFSETQ. Points from the study as a whole: Earlier authors reported some of these motif variants in reactive arthritis synovial fluid and blood.

The TCR comes from a female donor with ankylosing spondylitis or in good health (not recorded which). This chain connects TRBV5-1 to TRBJ2-7, with 9 nucleotides matching TRBD2. The sequencing input was blood, either unsorted or a sorted T cell fraction (not recorded which). The CDR3 sequence is CASSSAGGLSYEQYF. The CDR3 DNA reads as TGCGCCAGCAGCTCAGCGGGAGGCCTCTCCTACGAGCAGTACTTC.